This passage covers 9 T cell receptor beta chains from one sample sequenced in a study of control samples from healthy donors and cancer patients. Sequencing used immunoSEQ multiplex PCR; TCRdb keeps in-frame clones, though not all of them. The sample includes roughly 130,000 clones, roughly 94% seen only once; the top ten take roughly 4%. Sample: blood. These TCRs come from a man aged 25 to 40 in good health.

This chain joins TRBV7-2 and TRBJ2-5; 7 bases line up with TRBD2. The ends lost 4 bases at V and 5 bases at J; junction bases unmatched: 1. Germline assignment: CDR1 SGHTA and CDR2 FQGNSA. CDR3 length: 12 amino acids. The CDR3 DNA reads as TGTGCCAGCAGCTGGGGGGGGGAGACCCAGTACTTC. As protein: CASSWGGETQYF.

This clone has only one observation. This chain uses TRBV29-1 with TRBJ1-1, with D perhaps TRBD1 (5 bases). The length of the CDR3 is 13 residues. V shed 8 bases and J shed 3 bases, with 16 bases lying between them. CDR1 is SQVTM, CDR2 ANQGSEA, per germline. The CDR3 nucleotides are TGCAGCCCCGCTTCCGGGGGATACACTGAAGCTTTCTTT. It codes for CSPASGGYTEAFF.

The CDR3 nucleotides are TGTGCCACCAGGGGAGACAGGAGTAATGAAAAACTGTTTTTT. Its translation: CATRGDRSNEKLFF. The rearrangement links TRBV15 to TRBJ1-4; possibly TRBD1 for D (6 bases). CDR3 length equals 14 residues. V lost 6 bases, J lost 4 bases, and 12 bases lay in between. Germline CDR1 and CDR2: LNHNV and YYDKDF (reference sequence).

This sequence joins TRBV5-1 and TRBJ2-2; 11 positions match TRBD2. The CDR3 loop spans 16 amino acids. V trimming: 2 bases; J trimming: 3 bases; junction bases outside the gene matches: 3. Germline lookup yields CDR1 SGHRS and CDR2 YFSETQ. CDR3 DNA sequence: TGCGCCAGCAGCTTTCTAGCGGGGGGCGACACCGGGGAGCTGTTTTTT. Translation: CASSFLAGGDTGELFF.

The V and J genes are TRBV7-8 and TRBJ2-2; 7 bases line up with TRBD2. CDR1 and CDR2 from the germline V gene are SGHVS and FQNEAQ. V was clipped by 1 base and J by 4 bases; unmatched bases: 6. The CDR3 is 16 amino acids. The CDR3 reads CASSLVSRGITGELFF. CDR3 DNA sequence: TGTGCCAGCAGCTTAGTCTCGCGGGGGATCACCGGGGAGCTGTTTTTT.

The V call is TRBV29-1, the J call TRBJ1-4; D is possibly TRBD1 (5 bases). CDR1 SQVTM and CDR2 ANQGSEA come from the germline V gene. V was trimmed by 3 bases and J by 2 bases, leaving 13 bases between them. CDR3 length equals 15 residues. CDR3 loop: CSVELRGGTNEKLFF. The CDR3 DNA follows: TGCAGCGTTGAGTTGAGGGGTGGGACTAATGAAAAACTGTTTTTT. The whole variable domain, remainder taken from reference TRBV29-1 and TRBJ1-4, is SAVISQKPSRDICQRGTSLTIQCQVDSQVTMMFWYRQQPGQSLTLIATANQGSEATYESGFVIDKFPISRPNLTFSTLTVSNMSPEDSSIYLCSVELRGGTNEKLFFGSGTQLSVL.

The V call is TRBV3-1 (or the pseudogene TRBV3-2), the J call TRBJ1-6; a possible D gene is TRBD1 (6 bases). Trimming took 4 bases from V and 7 from J, leaving 8 bases between them. Per the germline V gene, CDR1 is LGHDT and CDR2 is YNNKEL (reference sequence). The CDR3 length is 13 residues. Here the CDR3 DNA reads TGTGCCAGCAGCCCGGACAGAAATTCACCCCTCCACTTT. Encoded protein: CASSPDRNSPLHF.

This clone showed up just once. The chain employs TRBV7-2 and TRBJ1-1, with D unresolved. The CDR3 runs to 15 residues. Germline lookup yields CDR1 SGHTA and CDR2 FQGNSA. Deletions cut 5 bases from V and 0 bases from J, with 13 bases between. The CDR3 bases are TGTGCCAGCAGCCCTCAGGAAGGTATGAACACTGAAGCTTTCTTT. It translates to CASSPQEGMNTEAFF.

The chain has TRBV30 and TRBJ2-3; D possibly corresponds to TRBD2 (5 bases). The CDR3 has 14 residues. Between the trimmed V and J ends, which lost 0 bases and 8 bases, there was a span of 15 bases. The germline V gene has CDR1 GTSNPN and CDR2 SVGIG (reference sequence). The CDR3 DNA reads as TGTGCCTGGAGTGTCACGGGGTTCTCCACTACGCAGTATTTT. This encodes CAWSVTGFSTTQYF.